A selection of T cell receptor beta chains follows, all from one sample in a study of T-cell reconstitution after alpha-beta-depleted transplantation in children. In TCRdb, the PCR reads were re-called with MiXCR into one record per CDR3 protein. The sample contains around 530,000 distinct CDR3 sequences, 32% of which appear only once. Source: PBMCs from the stem cell graft donor, taken from the stem cell graft. These receptors originate from a human donor who donated a stem cell graft to a child with aplastic anemia. CDR3s include the opening cysteine and the closing phenylalanine or tryptophan. The order of the fields is CDR3 length, J gene, clone size, V gene, D gene, CDR3 DNA, CDR3 protein. A D gene is named only where the DNA matches it firmly. Rows may omit the clone size; those that give it use once, few, many or a size class.

12	TRBJ2-1	.	TRBV29-1	.	TGCAGCGGCGGACCGCATAGCAATGAGCAGTTCTTC	CSGGPHSNEQFF
15	TRBJ2-1	.	TRBV20-1	TRBD2	TGCAGTGCTAGTAGACTAGCGGGAGGGCGTAATGAGCAGTTCTTC	CSASRLAGGRNEQFF
15	TRBJ1-5	.	TRBV6-1	.	TGTGCCAGCAGTCTTCAGGGCCATAGCAATCAGCCCCAGCATTTT	CASSLQGHSNQPQHF
14	TRBJ1-4	.	TRBV29-1	.	TGCAGCGTTTCCCCCGGGCATACTAATGAAAAACTGTTTTTT	CSVSPGHTNEKLFF
12	TRBJ2-2	.	TRBV12-3/TRBV12-4	.	TGTGCCAGCAGTTCCAGAGCCGGGGAGCTGTTTTTT	CASSSRAGELFF
12	TRBJ1-1	.	TRBV5-6	.	TGTGCCAGCAGCTCAAGGGAAACTGAAGCTTTCTTT	CASSSRETEAFF
16	TRBJ1-5	.	TRBV27	.	TGTGCCAGCAGTTTGGTGGGGACATATAGCAATCAGCCCCAGCATTTT	CASSLVGTYSNQPQHF
16	TRBJ2-5	.	TRBV29-1	.	TGCAGCGTAGACCACAGATACCGGGACGGTGGGGAGACCCAGTACTTC	CSVDHRYRDGGETQYF
11	TRBJ1-1	.	TRBV20-1	.	TGCAGTGCGTCAAGTCCAGTGGAAGCTTTCTTT	CSASSPVEAFF
14	TRBJ2-7	.	TRBV30	.	TGTGCCTGGAAGGGGGGGACAGGTTACGACGAGCAGTACTTC	CAWKGGTGYDEQYF
15	TRBJ2-5	few	TRBV4-3	TRBD2	TGCGCCAGCAGGCCTGGGGCGGGAGGATCAGAGACCCAGTACTTC	CASRPGAGGSETQYF
16	TRBJ2-5	few	TRBV7-9	.	TGTGCCAGCAGCTTCCCAACGGCTGCAGCCGAAGAGACCCAGTACTTC	CASSFPTAAAEETQYF
14	TRBJ2-1	few	TRBV29-1	.	TGCAGCGTCGGACTGGGGAGCTATGACAATGAGCAGTTCTTC	CSVGLGSYDNEQFF
14	TRBJ1-1	few	TRBV5-1	.	TGCGCCAGCAGCTTGGCGGGTAGCATAACTGAAGCTTTCTTT	CASSLAGSITEAFF
15	TRBJ1-5	few	TRBV20-1	.	TGCAGTGCTAGAGGGATCGGACATAGCAATCAGCCCCAGCATTTT	CSARGIGHSNQPQHF
11	TRBJ2-3	.	TRBV27	.	TGTGCCAGCGGTCCTAGCGTGGAGCAGTATTTT	CASGPSVEQYF
13	TRBJ2-2	.	TRBV6-2/TRBV6-3	.	TGTGCCAGCAGTTGGACTAACACCGGGGAGCTGTTTTTT	CASSWTNTGELFF
17	TRBJ2-1	.	TRBV14	TRBD2	TGTGCCAGCAGCCAAGACATAGCGGGAGGGGGATACAATGAGCAGTTCTTC	CASSQDIAGGGYNEQFF
15	TRBJ2-7	.	TRBV27	.	TGTGCCAGCAGTTCCCTCCTCAGCGGGTCCTACGAGCAGTACTTC	CASSSLLSGSYEQYF
14	TRBJ2-1	.	TRBV9	TRBD2	TGTGCCAGCAGCGTTCGCGGGAGGTACAATGAGCAGTTCTTC	CASSVRGRYNEQFF
15	TRBJ1-6	.	TRBV4-3	TRBD1	TGCGCCAGCAGCCAAGAAGGGGACAGTTCCTCACCCCTCCACTTT	CASSQEGDSSSPLHF
15	TRBJ1-1	few	TRBV5-1	TRBD1	TGCGCCAGCAGCTTGACCTGGACAGGGTACACTGAAGCTTTCTTT	CASSLTWTGYTEAFF
13	TRBJ1-1	few	TRBV5-1	.	TGCGCCAGCAGCGAACAGGTTAGGGGTGAAGCTTTCTTT	CASSEQVRGEAFF
14	TRBJ2-3	few	TRBV29-1	TRBD2	TGCAGCGTTGAGGTGGCGGGGGTCACAGATACGCAGTATTTT	CSVEVAGVTDTQYF
16	TRBJ1-5	few	TRBV30	.	TGTGCCTGGAGTGTATTTCTGACAGCCACAGGTCAGCCCCAGCATTTT	CAWSVFLTATGQPQHF
13	TRBJ2-7	few	TRBV7-6	.	TGTGCCAGCAGCTTAGGGGAGTCCTACGAGCAGTACTTC	CASSLGESYEQYF
17	TRBJ2-1	.	TRBV12-3/TRBV12-4	.	TGTGCCAGCAGTCCCGCCGGGGTTCGGTCGGGCCACAATGAGCAGTTCTTC	CASSPAGVRSGHNEQFF
16	TRBJ2-1	.	TRBV28	TRBD2	TGTGCCAGCAGTTTATTGTCCGGGACTAGATTCGACGAGCAGTTCTTC	CASSLLSGTRFDEQFF
17	TRBJ2-2	.	TRBV7-7	TRBD1	TGTGCCAGCAGCCCTGAGGGGACAGGTTTCAACACCGGGGAGCTGTTTTTT	CASSPEGTGFNTGELFF
17	TRBJ2-7	.	TRBV3-1	.	TGTGCCAGCAGCCTAGGGCCCCTAAAAGCGGGTCCCTACGAGCAGTACTTC	CASSLGPLKAGPYEQYF
15	TRBJ1-6	few	TRBV21-1	.	TGTGCCAGCAGCAACGGGACAGGGGAGGGTTCACCCCTCCACTTT	CASSNGTGEGSPLHF
14	TRBJ2-1	.	TRBV19	.	TGTGCCAGTAGTACCGCCAGGGAGTACAATGAGCAGTTCTTC	CASSTAREYNEQFF
16	TRBJ2-6	.	TRBV4-1	.	TGCGCCAGCAGCCAAGATCAAGGGTCCGGGGCCAACGTCCTGACTTTC	CASSQDQGSGANVLTF
13	TRBJ1-1	.	TRBV29-1	.	TGCAGCGCTACCTTCGGGGGGAACACTGAAGCTTTCTTT	CSATFGGNTEAFF
15	TRBJ2-1	.	TRBV5-8	TRBD2	TGTGCCAGCAGCTTGGCGCCCAGGGATAGCGGGAGGCAGTTCTTC	CASSLAPRDSGRQFF
16	TRBJ2-2	.	TRBV28	TRBD2	TGTGCCAGCAGTCAAAGCGGGGCCCCTAACACCGGGGAGCTGTTTTTT	CASSQSGAPNTGELFF
14	TRBJ2-7	.	TRBV5-1	.	TGCGCCAGCAGCTTAGAAGAAACGAGCTACGAGCAGTACTTC	CASSLEETSYEQYF
15	TRBJ1-2	few	TRBV9	.	TGTGCCAGCAGCGTAGGAATACAGGCCGACTATGGCTACACCTTC	CASSVGIQADYGYTF
15	TRBJ2-2	.	TRBV9	.	TGTGCCAGCGCGTCCTCGGGACGTAACACCGGGGAGCTGTTTTTT	CASASSGRNTGELFF
15	TRBJ2-1	.	TRBV29-1	TRBD2	TGCAGCGGGGCGGATAGGACTAGCGGGAATATTGAGCAGTTCTTC	CSGADRTSGNIEQFF
14	TRBJ2-2	few	TRBV20-1	.	TGCAGTGCGACGACACCTGGGATGGTCGGGGAGCTGTTTTTT	CSATTPGMVGELFF
14	TRBJ2-7	many	TRBV7-2	TRBD2	TGTGCCAGCAGCTTTACTAGCGGGCCCTACGAGCAGTACTTC	CASSFTSGPYEQYF
14	TRBJ2-3	.	TRBV6-2/TRBV6-3	.	TGTGCCAGCAGTTACGGTTCTAGCTCGGATACGCAGTATTTT	CASSYGSSSDTQYF
15	TRBJ2-4	.	TRBV5-1	.	TGCGCCAGCAGCTTGGGGGAGGAGGGCAAAAACATTCAGTACTTC	CASSLGEEGKNIQYF
16	TRBJ2-1	few	TRBV20-1	TRBD2	TGCAGTGCTAGAACACGGACTAGCGGACCTCCCAATGAGCAGTTCTTC	CSARTRTSGPPNEQFF
11	TRBJ2-3	.	TRBV7-8	.	TGTGCCAGCAGAATTCTAGATACGCAGTATTTT	CASRILDTQYF
11	TRBJ1-1	.	TRBV6-2/TRBV6-3	.	TGTGCCAGCAGTTACACGGGGACAGCTTTCTTT	CASSYTGTAFF
15	TRBJ2-5	.	TRBV28	TRBD2	TGTGCCAGCAGAATAGCGGGAGGCGTCCAAGAGACCCAGTACTTC	CASRIAGGVQETQYF
14	TRBJ2-2	.	TRBV29-1	.	TGCAGCGGGGAACGCGGGGGAGGGGGCGGGGAGCTGTTTTTT	CSGERGGGGGELFF